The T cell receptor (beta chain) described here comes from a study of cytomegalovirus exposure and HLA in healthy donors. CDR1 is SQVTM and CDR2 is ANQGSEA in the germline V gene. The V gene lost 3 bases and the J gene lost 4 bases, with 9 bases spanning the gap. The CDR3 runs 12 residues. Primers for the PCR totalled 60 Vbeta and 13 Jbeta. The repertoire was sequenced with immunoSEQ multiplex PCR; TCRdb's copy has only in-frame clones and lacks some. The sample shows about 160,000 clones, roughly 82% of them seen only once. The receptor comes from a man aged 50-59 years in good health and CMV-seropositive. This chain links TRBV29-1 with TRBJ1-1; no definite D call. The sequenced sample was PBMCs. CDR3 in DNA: TGCAGCGTTGAGGGCAGAGCCACTGAAGCTTTCTTT. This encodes CSVEGRATEAFF.